This passage covers 3 T cell receptor beta chains from one sample sequenced in a study of cytomegalovirus exposure and HLA in healthy donors. The study ran its PCR with 60 Vbeta and 13 Jbeta primers. Repertoires were generated with immunoSEQ multiplex PCR, while TCRdb's copy carries only in-frame clones and drops some. The repertoire has approximately 110,000 clones, under 80% of them found once; the top ten carry around 7.7%. Sequencing input: PBMCs. These receptor sequences come from a woman between 45 and 65 years old in good health and CMV-seropositive.

V gene TRBV6-1 combines with J gene TRBJ2-2, with 7 nucleotides matching TRBD1. The CDR3 loop spans 14 amino acids. The V gene's germline CDR1 is MNHNS and CDR2 SASEGT. Germline trimming cut 9 bases from V and 2 bases from J; bases unmatched to any gene: 6. CDR3 DNA sequence: TGTGCCAGTAATAGGGACAGAAACACCGGGGAGCTGTTTTTT. It translates to CASNRDRNTGELFF.

The chain carries TRBV2 and TRBJ1-6, with D uncertain. The CDR3 is made up of 14 amino acids. Trimming stripped 7 bases from V and 8 bases from J, with 15 bases between. Germline lookup yields CDR1 SNHLY and CDR2 FYNNEI. CDR3: CASKEGRWDSPLHF. The CDR3 DNA reads as TGTGCCAGCAAGGAGGGTAGATGGGATTCACCCCTCCACTTT.

The CDR3 sequence is CASSQGGTVGRLISYEQYF. In nucleotides, the CDR3 is TGCGCCAGCAGCCAAGGAGGGACAGTCGGCCGCCTGATCTCCTACGAGCAGTACTTC. The genes are TRBV4-3 and TRBJ2-7; 7 bases are shared with TRBD1. V trimming: 1 base; J trimming: 0 bases; junction bases outside the gene matches: 15. The CDR3 sequence is 19 residues long. Germline-derived CDR1 and CDR2 are LGHNA and YSLEER.